A single sample is the source of the 3 T cell receptor beta chains below, sequenced in a study of low-dose radiotherapy and immunotherapy resistance in tumors. Noted time point: before trial treatment. With TRAV- and TRBV-specific primers, first-strand cDNA was made, covering the alpha and beta chains. The TCRs were subjected to amplification over about 20 PCR cycles employing a constant-region primer in conjunction with a V-primer adapter. MiXCR, run by TCRdb on the reads, gives a single entry per CDR3 protein. Of around 99,000 distinct CDR3 sequences listed, 9.4% are singletons. This sample comprised PBMCs, obtained before treatment. All receptors derive from a male donor with prostate cancer.

This clonotype was picked up many times. This chain joins TRBV30 and TRBJ1-4, with D tentatively TRBD1 (5 bases). The V gene's germline CDR1 is GTSNPN and CDR2 SVGIG (reference sequence). V was shortened by 1 base and J by 5 bases, with 14 bases between the two germline ends. The CDR3 covers 15 residues. The CDR3, as DNA: TGTGCCTGGAGTGGGGGGGGGACTGCCAATGAAAAACTGTTTTTT. Its translation is CAWSGGGTANEKLFF.

This clonotype is labeled as medium-sized. Germline is not matched at one junction end, which may reflect a read error. This sequence joins TRBV28 and TRBJ2-7; 7 nucleotides agree with TRBD2. The length of the CDR3 is 12 residues. Per the germline V gene, CDR1 is MDHEN and CDR2 is SYDVKM. The CDR3 nucleotides read TGTGCCATTACAGCGGGATCCTTCGAGCAGTACTTC. It translates to CAITAGSFEQYF.

In this sample, this clonotype turned up a few times. The chain joins TRBV7-9 to TRBJ2-3, with TRBD2 matching over 11 bases. CDR3 length: 20 amino acids. CDR1 is SEHNR, CDR2 FQNEAQ, per germline (reference sequence). The trim removed 5 bases at V and 2 bases at J, leaving 18 bases unmatched. In DNA form, the CDR3 reads TGTGCCAGCAGCCCCCGAATAGCGGGAGGGCGAGGAGGCCCCACAGATACGCAGTATTTT. Translating it yields CASSPRIAGGRGGPTDTQYF.